The T cell receptor (beta chain) described here comes from a study of patients and donors after allogeneic stem cell transplantation. The CDR3 contains 15 residues. The ends lost 4 bases at V and 5 bases at J; junction bases unmatched: 3. TCRdb called the RT-PCR reads again in MiXCR, with one record for every CDR3 protein. Of roughly 180,000 distinct CDR3 sequences in the sample, 41% were seen once. The gene calls are TRBV12-3 or TRBV12-4 and TRBJ1-6; 9 bases are shared with TRBD1. The sequenced sample was blood, either unsorted or a sorted T cell fraction (not recorded which). The sequence was collected from a human donor who was either an allogeneic HSCT recipient or a stem cell or donor lymphocyte infusion donor (not recorded which). It is not recorded whose cells these are; they may come from a transplant donor. CDR3 amino acids: CASSSRDRDNSPLHF. Here the CDR3 DNA reads TGTGCCAGCAGTTCCCGGGACAGGGATAATTCACCCCTCCACTTT.